The 31 T cell receptor beta chains below all came from one sample that was sequenced in a study of T cell clones after liver transplantation. Produced via immunoSEQ multiplex PCR; TCRdb's table is partial and in-frame only. The sample records 50,000 to 70,000 clones, 70% being singletons. The sample consisted of CD4+ T cells from blood, taken at the approximately 16-month timepoint. Receptors originate from a human patient who received a liver transplant. Some T cells may be supplied by the graft donor.

The chain links TRBV4-2 to TRBJ2-7; TRBD1 might be the D (6 bases). Germline V gene data show CDR1 as LGHNA and CDR2 as YNFKEQ. Between the trimmed V and J ends, which lost 5 bases and 3 bases, there was a span of 11 bases. CDR3 length equals 13 residues. The CDR3 DNA reads as TGTGCCAGCAGCGCCCAAGGGGGCTACGAGCAGTACTTC. Encoded protein: CASSAQGGYEQYF.

CDR3 in amino acids: CASSATMNRDRVSFF. The CDR3 DNA follows: TGTGCCAGCAGTGCCACAATGAACCGGGACAGGGTTTCGTTCTTC. This chain connects TRBV6-1 to TRBJ2-1; TRBD1 matches at 9 bases. The V gene's germline CDR1 is MNHNS and CDR2 SASEGT. CDR3 size: 15 residues. V lost 4 bases, J lost 15 bases, and 16 bases stayed unmatched.

The chain recombines TRBV7-9 with TRBJ1-4; 8 bases line up with TRBD1. Trimming removed 1 base from V and 8 bases from J; junction bases left unmatched: 18. CDR1 and CDR2 (germline): SEHNR, FQNEAQ (reference sequence). The CDR3 is made up of 19 amino acids. The DNA for the CDR3 is TGTGCCAGCAGCTTAGAAACACCGGGACAGGTGGCCTCCGAGGAAAAACTGTTTTTT. Translation gives CASSLETPGQVASEEKLFF.

The chain joins TRBV2 to TRBJ1-6; no reliable D call. V was clipped by 7 bases and J by 8 bases, with 9 bases between them. CDR3 length equals 12 residues. CDR1 and CDR2 (germline): SNHLY, FYNNEI. In DNA form, the CDR3 reads TGTGCCAGCACCGATGGTTATTCACCCCTCCACTTT. Protein: CASTDGYSPLHF.

This chain links TRBV28 with TRBJ1-6; tentatively, D is TRBD1 (5 bases). The CDR3 is made up of 12 amino acids. V lost 3 bases and J lost 13, with 10 bases in between. Germline V gives CDR1 MDHEN, CDR2 SYDVKM. In DNA, the CDR3 is TGTGCCAGCAGTTTCGGGACCAATCCCCTCCACTTT. This codes for CASSFGTNPLHF.

The chain links TRBV19 to TRBJ2-1; the D call may be TRBD1 or TRBD2 (5 bases each). The CDR3 is 16 amino acids. V was clipped by 3 bases and J by 2 bases, with 14 bases between them. Looked up from germline, CDR1 is LNHDA and CDR2 is SQIVND (reference sequence). The CDR3 loop reads CASSILSGAPYNEQFF. CDR3 sequence (DNA): TGTGCCAGTAGTATTTTATCCGGGGCCCCCTACAATGAGCAGTTCTTC. The variable domain in full, with the rest retrieved from reference TRBV19 and TRBJ2-1, is DGGITQSPKYLFRKEGQNVTLSCEQNLNHDAMYWYRQDPGQGLRLIYYSQIVNDFQKGDIAEGYSVSREKKESFPLTVTSAQKNPTAFYLCASSILSGAPYNEQFFGPGTRLTVL.

This chain uses TRBV5-8 with TRBJ2-5, with 9 bases identical to TRBD1. The germline V gene has CDR1 SGHTS and CDR2 YDEGEE. The length of the CDR3 is 14 residues. V gave up 0 bases and J gave up 7 bases; unmatched junction bases: 4. CDR3 bases: TGTGCCAGCAGCTTGGCCACAGGGGGCGGGACCCAGTACTTC. Protein sequence: CASSLATGGGTQYF.

The rearrangement uses TRBV28 and TRBJ1-2; no reliable D call. The CDR3 extends over 13 amino acids. Germline CDR1 is MDHEN and CDR2 is SYDVKM. V gave up 5 bases and J gave up 0 bases, with 7 bases separating them. The CDR3 DNA sequence: TGTGCCAGCAGTGATCTATCTAACTATGGCTACACCTTC. This gives the protein CASSDLSNYGYTF.

The chain links TRBV4-3 to TRBJ1-4, with D unclear. This CDR3 region has 15 residues. CDR1 is LGHNA and CDR2 is YSLEER in the germline V gene. The V end was cut by 0 bases, the J end by 5 bases, with 10 bases between. Written as DNA, the CDR3 is TGCGCCAGCAGCCAAGAGGCCGCCTCAAATGAAAAACTGTTTTTT. Residues: CASSQEAASNEKLFF.

The J gene is TRBJ1-4, the V gene TRBV7-9, with a weak D call TRBD1 (5 bases). In germline, CDR1 is SEHNR, CDR2 FQNEAQ (reference sequence). This CDR3 contains 13 residues. V was clipped by 5 bases and J by 10 bases, with 14 bases between them. This CDR3 reads CASSRPRQGKLFF. CDR3 bases: TGTGCCAGCAGCCGTCCCAGGCAGGGAAAACTGTTTTTT.

The V and J genes are TRBV18 and TRBJ2-1; TRBD2 agrees at 14 bases. CDR1 is KGHSH and CDR2 is LQKENI in the germline V gene. The CDR3 sequence is 14 residues long. Losses at the gene ends were 3 bases for V and 9 bases for J; bases not matched to a gene: 1. The CDR3 loop is CASSPGLAGGEQFF. As DNA, the CDR3 is TGTGCCAGCTCACCCGGACTAGCGGGAGGTGAGCAGTTCTTC.

The rearrangement links TRBV7-2 to TRBJ2-5; D uncertain. CDR3 size: 17 residues. Germline V gives CDR1 SGHTA, CDR2 FQGNSA. V lost 0 bases, J lost 2 bases, and 16 bases lay in between. The CDR3 DNA follows: TGTGCCAGCAGCTTAGCGGGCAAGGGTGGTCGGCAAGAGACCCAGTACTTC. Amino acids: CASSLAGKGGRQETQYF. Complete variable domain (other parts from reference TRBV7-2 and TRBJ2-5): GAGVSQSPSNKVTEKGKDVELRCDPISGHTALYWYRQSLGQGLEFLIYFQGNSAPDKSGLPSDRFSAERTGGSVSTLTIQRTQQEDSAVYLCASSLAGKGGRQETQYFGPGTRLLVL.

The rearrangement links TRBV11-3 to TRBJ2-1; D is unclear. Germline values: CDR1 SGHNT, CDR2 YENEEA. V was shortened by 3 bases and J by 6 bases, with 9 bases between the two germline ends. CDR3 length equals 13 residues. DNA for the CDR3: TGTGCCAGCAGCTTGGGCAGTCGCAATGAGCAGTTCTTC. Amino acid sequence: CASSLGSRNEQFF.

This chain joins TRBV7-2 and TRBJ1-5; TRBD1 might be the D (6 bases). V dropped 2 bases and J dropped 4 bases, with 12 bases sitting between them. This CDR3 is built from 15 residues. In germline, CDR1 is SGHTA, CDR2 FQGNSA. This CDR3 reads CASSLFWDTNQPQHF. CDR3 nucleotides: TGTGCCAGCAGCTTATTTTGGGACACAAATCAGCCCCAGCATTTT.

The J gene is TRBJ2-3, the V gene TRBV25-1, with D hard to call. The germline V gene encodes CDR1 MGHDK and CDR2 SYGVNS. The length of the CDR3 is 14 residues. V lost 2 bases and J lost 6, with 12 bases in between. The CDR3 sequence: CASSERRHTDTQYF. Here the CDR3 DNA reads TGTGCCAGCAGTGAAAGGCGCCACACCGATACGCAGTATTTT.

The chain is built from TRBV28 and TRBJ1-1, with a tentative D call TRBD1 (6 bases). Between the trimmed V and J ends, which lost 4 bases and 5 bases, there was a span of 20 bases. This CDR3 spans 16 amino acids. CDR1 and CDR2 (germline): MDHEN, SYDVKM. CDR3 bases: TGTGCCAGCAGTTCGCCTCACGTAGGGAGGGGGACTGAAGCTTTCTTT. Translated: CASSSPHVGRGTEAFF.

This clone was seen just once. V usage is TRBV4-2 and J usage is TRBJ2-1; D is possibly TRBD2 (7 bases). The CDR3 contains 15 residues. CDR1 is LGHNA, CDR2 YNFKEQ, per germline. Trimming pared 5 bases from V and 6 bases from J, leaving 17 bases between. The CDR3 coding sequence is TGTGCCAGCAGCTCCCGGGGGGCCCACTCCAATGAGCAGTTCTTC. This gives the protein CASSSRGAHSNEQFF.

The sample holds a few counts of this clone. The chain is built from TRBV15 and TRBJ2-7; no clear D. Germline lookup yields CDR1 LNHNV and CDR2 YYDKDF (reference sequence). Trimming left V 0 bases short and J 3 bases short, with 3 bases between. The CDR3 covers 12 residues. The CDR3, as DNA: TGTGCCACCAGCAGAGATTTCTACGAGCAGTACTTC. Translated, it gives CATSRDFYEQYF.

V usage is TRBV30 and J usage is TRBJ1-5; possible D gene TRBD1, 5 bases. Deletions cut 2 bases from V and 4 bases from J, with 12 bases between. Germline V lookup: CDR1 GTSNPN, CDR2 SVGIG (reference sequence). The CDR3 totals 14 residues. The DNA of the CDR3 is TGTGCCTGGAGTCCGGCGGGGGGGAATCAGCCCCAGCATTTT. Its translation: CAWSPAGGNQPQHF.

This clone was recorded only once. The chain uses TRBV15 and TRBJ1-1; weak D call: TRBD1 (6 bases). Germline values: CDR1 LNHNV, CDR2 YYDKDF (reference sequence). This CDR3 is built from 17 residues. Trimming shortened V by 2 bases and J by 0 bases, and 16 bases separated the two germline ends. The CDR3 bases are TGTGCCACCAGCAGACGAGCACAGGGTAAAATGAACACTGAAGCTTTCTTT. This translates into CATSRRAQGKMNTEAFF.

This clone occurred once. V usage is TRBV2 and J usage is TRBJ1-1; TRBD1 aligns across 7 bases. The J segment lost 4 bases and the V segment lost 4 bases, leaving 3 bases of the junction unmatched. The CDR3 has 13 amino acids. Germline V gene sequence: CDR1 SNHLY, CDR2 FYNNEI. The CDR3, as DNA: TGTGCCAGCAGTGGACAGGGCGGCACTGAAGCTTTCTTT. Translation gives CASSGQGGTEAFF.

The rearrangement links TRBV5-1 to TRBJ2-4, with 9 nucleotides matching TRBD1. In germline, CDR1 is SGHRS, CDR2 YFSETQ. The CDR3 is 14 amino acids. The V segment lost 6 bases and the J segment 12 bases; nucleotides outside the gene matches: 13. For the CDR3, the DNA is TGCGCCAGCACCACACAGCCCGGGACAGGGTATCAGTACTTC. Residues: CASTTQPGTGYQYF.

This chain joins TRBV9 and TRBJ2-5; weak D call: TRBD2 (6 bases). V was pared by 3 bases and J by 6 bases, with 15 bases between. The germline gives CDR1 SGDLS, CDR2 YYNGEE. The CDR3 is made up of 14 amino acids. The CDR3 region is CASSEEGGLQTQYF. CDR3 sequence (DNA): TGTGCCAGCAGCGAGGAAGGAGGGCTGCAGACCCAGTACTTC.

The J gene is TRBJ1-4, the V gene TRBV28; no definite D call. CDR1 MDHEN and CDR2 SYDVKM come from the germline V gene. CDR3 length: 12 amino acids. With 5 bases removed from V and 5 bases from J, the gap between germline ends came to 6 bases. For the CDR3, the DNA is TGTGCCAGCAGTGGGGTCAATGAAAAACTGTTTTTT. Translating gives CASSGVNEKLFF.

This clone was seen a single time. The chain couples TRBV6-5 to TRBJ1-1; D might be TRBD1 (5 bases). The V and J ends lost 8 bases and 4 bases respectively, with 14 bases between them. Germline assignment: CDR1 MNHEY and CDR2 SVGAGI. The CDR3 runs to 13 residues. The CDR3, as DNA: TGTGCCAGCGGGAAGGGGACGGGCACTGAAGCTTTCTTT. It translates to CASGKGTGTEAFF.

The chain couples TRBV2 to TRBJ1-5, with a tentative D call TRBD1 (5 bases). Deletions cut 3 bases from V and 0 bases from J, with 9 bases between. The CDR3 contains 15 residues. Germline-derived CDR1 and CDR2 are SNHLY and FYNNEI. The CDR3 DNA reads as TGTGCCAGCAGTGAGGACACATATAGCAATCAGCCCCAGCATTTT. Protein: CASSEDTYSNQPQHF.

This clone is medium-sized by share. The genes are TRBV7-9 and TRBJ1-5; 7 bases agree with TRBD1. Germline loops: CDR1 SEHNR, CDR2 FQNEAQ (reference sequence). The CDR3 length is 14 residues. J lost 4 bases, V lost 3 bases, and 3 bases had no gene match. CDR3 nucleotides: TGTGCCAGCAGCTTCCAGGGGGGAAATCAGCCCCAGCATTTT. Encoded protein: CASSFQGGNQPQHF.

The V gene is TRBV7-9, the J gene TRBJ2-7; possible D gene TRBD2, 5 bases. The germline CDR1 and CDR2 sequences are SEHNR and FQNEAQ (reference sequence). The CDR3 is 13 amino acids. V was trimmed by 0 bases and J by 6 bases, leaving 9 bases between them. Written as DNA, the CDR3 is TGTGCCAGCAGCTTAGCGCGGGTGGGCGAGCAGTACTTC. This gives the protein CASSLARVGEQYF.

This clone has only one observation. This chain uses TRBV10-2 with TRBJ2-4; D unresolved. Trimming removed 5 bases from V and 0 bases from J, with 8 bases in between. Germline values: CDR1 WSHSY, CDR2 SAAADI. The CDR3 contains 14 residues. The CDR3 coding sequence is TGCGCCAGCAGTAACGAAAGAGCCAAAAACATTCAGTACTTC. Its protein is CASSNERAKNIQYF.

This clone was counted only a few times. The V gene is TRBV5-1, the J gene TRBJ2-1, with TRBD1 as a possible D gene (6 bases). The germline gives CDR1 SGHRS, CDR2 YFSETQ. Deletions cut 4 bases from V and 6 bases from J, with 20 bases between. The CDR3 is made up of 16 amino acids. The CDR3 region is CASSPSLGQPINEQFF. The CDR3 nucleotides are TGCGCCAGCAGCCCGTCCCTCGGACAGCCTATCAATGAGCAGTTCTTC.

The gene calls are TRBV11-2 and TRBJ2-2; perhaps TRBD1 as D (6 bases). V lost 5 bases, J lost 6 bases, and 13 bases lay in between. The CDR3 sequence is 14 residues long. Germline V gene lookup returns CDR1 SGHAT and CDR2 FQNNGV. This CDR3 reads CASSVTGIAGELFF. In DNA, the CDR3 is TGTGCCAGCAGCGTAACAGGGATCGCCGGGGAGCTGTTTTTT.